Below are 21 T cell receptor beta chains sequenced from a single sample in a study of T cells in Graves' hyperthyroidism and ophthalmopathy. TCR beta CDR3 region amplification was performed from RNA transcripts. The study used the HTBI primer set for a first-round RT-PCR of the TCR CDR3. TCRdb ran MiXCR on the multiplex PCR reads and lists one entry per CDR3 protein. The table shows some 250,000 distinct CDR3 sequences, with 13% to 15% occurring only once. The sample consisted of blood. The receptors were gathered from a woman aged 40 to 55 with Graves' hyperthyroidism that later progressed to Graves' ophthalmopathy.

This clonotype was picked up many times. The rearrangement uses TRBV20-1 and TRBJ2-5; D not certain. The CDR3 has 14 residues. Per germline, CDR1 DFQATT and CDR2 SNEGSKA (reference sequence). V lost 0 bases and J 2 bases, leaving 10 bases between the germline ends. The CDR3 DNA sequence: TGCAGTGCTAGAGAGTCCTTTAGACAAGAGACCCAGTACTTC. This encodes CSARESFRQETQYF.

Concerning this clonotype: A much larger clone lies a single base off, so this may be a read error. The chain combines TRBV5-6 with TRBJ2-3; D possibly corresponds to TRBD1 (5 bases). CDR3 length: 16 amino acids. In germline, CDR1 is SGHDT, CDR2 YYEEEE. The DNA for the CDR3 is TGTGCCAGCAGCTTGAAGTTAGGAAGGGGAACAGATACGCAGTGTTTT. Translation gives CASSLKLGRGTDTQCF.

This clonotype was recorded many times. This chain links TRBV27 with TRBJ1-5, with no clear D. Germline CDR1 reads MNHEY; CDR2 reads SMNVEV (reference sequence). The CDR3 loop spans 14 amino acids. Deletions cut 3 bases from V and 2 bases from J, with 8 bases between. The CDR3, as DNA: TGTGCCAGCAGTTTCGCGGGTGGCAATCAGCCCCAGCATTTT. It yields the protein CASSFAGGNQPQHF.

This clonotype was recorded many times. The V call is TRBV18, the J call TRBJ1-1; D call uncertain. V was cut by 7 bases and J by 7 bases, with 13 bases left in between. The CDR3 extends over 12 amino acids. Germline-derived CDR1 and CDR2 are KGHSH and LQKENI. The CDR3 bases are TGTGCCAGCTTTCAAGGGCGAAGTGAAGCTTTCTTT. It encodes CASFQGRSEAFF. Drawing the rest from reference TRBV18 and TRBJ1-1, the complete variable domain is NAGVMQNPRHLVRRRGQEARLRCSPMKGHSHVYWYRQLPEEGLKFMVYLQKENIIDESGMPKERFSAEFPKEGPSILRIQQVVRGDSAAYFCASFQGRSEAFFGQGTRLTVV.

This clonotype was counted ten times or more. This sequence joins TRBV2 and TRBJ1-6, with 8 positions matching TRBD1. Germline V gives CDR1 SNHLY, CDR2 FYNNEI. V trimming: 6 bases; J trimming: 8 bases; junction bases outside the gene matches: 6. This CDR3 is 14 amino acids long. CDR3 coding DNA: TGTGCCAGCAGGAGACAGGGGCTGGATTCACCCCTCCACTTT. This encodes CASRRQGLDSPLHF.

The sample holds many counts of this clonotype. The chain joins TRBV30 to TRBJ2-3, with D unclear. The CDR3 loop spans 14 amino acids. CDR1 and CDR2 from the germline V gene are GTSNPN and SVGIG (reference sequence). V lost 2 bases to trimming and J lost 0 bases, with 9 bases between them. The CDR3 DNA is TGTGCCTGGAGTACGGGTTCTAGCACAGATACGCAGTATTTT. Encoded protein: CAWSTGSSTDTQYF.

V is TRBV2 and J is TRBJ2-3, with 11 bases fitting TRBD2. Germline CDR1 and CDR2: SNHLY and FYNNEI. This CDR3 comprises 16 residues. V dropped 1 base and J dropped 4; count of bases not matched to a gene: 4. The CDR3 coding sequence is TGTGCCAGCAGTGAAGGACTAGCGGGGTACGCAGATACGCAGTATTTT. Protein sequence: CASSEGLAGYADTQYF.

In this sample, this clonotype turned up many times. V gene TRBV28 combines with J gene TRBJ2-3, with 7 bases fitting TRBD1. From germline, CDR1 is MDHEN and CDR2 SYDVKM. The CDR3 sequence is 12 residues long. Losses at the gene ends were 8 bases for V and 6 bases for J; bases not matched to a gene: 5. CDR3 protein: CASGQVVDTQYF. CDR3 coding DNA: TGTGCCAGCGGACAGGTCGTGGATACGCAGTATTTT.

This clonotype was counted at least ten times. The V gene is TRBV3-1, the J gene TRBJ1-1; no clear D. This CDR3 contains 12 residues. Germline loops: CDR1 LGHDT, CDR2 YNNKEL (reference sequence). Between the trimmed V and J ends, which lost 2 bases and 5 bases, there was a span of 6 bases. The CDR3 DNA sequence: TGTGCCAGCAGCCAAATGGGAACTGAAGCTTTCTTT. It codes for CASSQMGTEAFF.

This clonotype has a count of ten or more. This chain uses TRBV28 with TRBJ2-7; 9 bases agree with TRBD1. This CDR3 is built from 16 residues. Germline assignment: CDR1 MDHEN and CDR2 SYDVKM. V was clipped by 5 bases and J by 7 bases; unmatched bases: 15. The CDR3: CASSLQPRTGAGEQYF. The CDR3 DNA is TGTGCCAGCAGTCTCCAACCGAGGACAGGGGCGGGAGAGCAGTACTTC.

This clonotype was seen only a few times. The gene calls are TRBV6-1 and TRBJ1-2, with D tentatively TRBD1 (6 bases). The CDR3 extends over 15 amino acids. The ends were cut back, 7 bases at V and 1 base at J, with 16 bases in the middle. Germline V gives CDR1 MNHNS, CDR2 SASEGT. CDR3 region: CASNLGQTVNYGYTF. For the CDR3, the DNA is TGTGCCAGCAACCTAGGACAGACAGTTAACTATGGCTACACCTTC.

The rearrangement joins TRBV18 to TRBJ1-3; a possible D gene is TRBD1 (5 bases). The CDR3 sequence is 14 residues long. Per germline, CDR1 KGHSH and CDR2 LQKENI. The V end was cut by 2 bases, the J end by 7 bases, with 12 bases between. CDR3 coding DNA: TGTGCCAGCTCACCAGCCAGGGATTGGAACACCATATATTTT. It yields the protein CASSPARDWNTIYF.

This clonotype has ten or more counts. V is TRBV11-2 and J is TRBJ1-1; D gene uncertain. The CDR3 loop spans 13 amino acids. CDR1 SGHAT and CDR2 FQNNGV come from the germline V gene. Trimming took off 6 bases at V and 8 bases at J, with 16 bases between the two ends. CDR3 sequence (DNA): TGTGCCAGCAGTTTACGGCGCGAGGGCGAAGCTTTCTTT. It encodes CASSLRREGEAFF.

This clonotype was counted at least ten times. This chain links TRBV13 with TRBJ2-3; 8 nucleotides match TRBD2. This CDR3 has 16 residues. Trimming removed 3 bases from V and 2 bases from J; junction bases left unmatched: 7. The germline gives CDR1 PRHDT, CDR2 FYEKMQ (reference sequence). CDR3 DNA sequence: TGTGCCAGCAGCTTCAAACTAGCGGTACCCACAGATACGCAGTATTTT. It is translated as CASSFKLAVPTDTQYF.

This clonotype showed up many times. The chain recombines TRBV28 with TRBJ2-1, with D maybe TRBD2 (5 bases). This CDR3 contains 11 residues. Germline loops: CDR1 MDHEN, CDR2 SYDVKM. Trimming stripped 4 bases from V and 8 bases from J, with 6 bases between. CDR3 sequence reads: CASSWRDEQFF. CDR3 nucleotide sequence: TGTGCCAGCAGTTGGCGGGATGAGCAGTTCTTC.

This clonotype was observed a few times. The gene calls are TRBV7-3 and TRBJ2-2; D is ambiguous. Per the germline V gene, CDR1 is SGHTA and CDR2 is FQGTGA. The CDR3 extends over 16 amino acids. V was clipped by 0 bases and J by 8 bases, with 16 bases between them. CDR3 sequence: CASSLTGTLMPGELFF. Written as DNA, the CDR3 is TGTGCCAGCAGCTTAACGGGAACCCTCATGCCGGGGGAGCTGTTTTTT.

The gene calls are TRBV28 and TRBJ2-2, with 8 bases matching TRBD2. There are 16 residues in the CDR3. V lost 3 bases, J lost 4 bases, and 7 bases stayed unmatched. Germline V gene data show CDR1 as MDHEN and CDR2 as SYDVKM. The CDR3 reads CASSFSRTSRTGELFF. The DNA for the CDR3 is TGTGCCAGCAGTTTTAGCCGGACTAGCCGCACCGGGGAGCTGTTTTTT.

This clonotype was seen at least ten times. V and J are TRBV15 and TRBJ2-5; TRBD2 agrees at 10 bases. Germline V gene data show CDR1 as LNHNV and CDR2 as YYDKDF (reference sequence). V lost 4 bases to trimming and J lost 5 bases; unmatched junction nucleotides: 19. The length of the CDR3 is 19 residues. In nucleotides, the CDR3 is TGTGCCACCAGCACGCTAGCGGGAGATATGGACTGGGGTTTGGAGACCCAGTACTTC. Translation gives CATSTLAGDMDWGLETQYF.

Ten or more counts support this clonotype. The chain combines TRBV10-3 with TRBJ2-7; D gene unclear. This CDR3 is built from 12 residues. V was trimmed by 7 bases and J by 7 bases, leaving 14 bases between them. The germline CDR1 and CDR2 sequences are ENHRY and SYGVKD. CDR3 DNA: TGTGCCATCAAGGATCTTACGGCGGAGCAGTACTTC. Protein product: CAIKDLTAEQYF.

Many counts were recorded for this clonotype. The V and J genes are TRBV20-1 and TRBJ2-5, with a tentative D call TRBD1 (6 bases). There are 13 residues in the CDR3. Per germline, CDR1 DFQATT and CDR2 SNEGSKA (reference sequence). The V and J ends lost 6 bases and 2 bases respectively, with 13 bases between them. The CDR3 is CSASRGAQETQYF. For the CDR3, the DNA is TGCAGTGCCTCCAGGGGAGCTCAAGAGACCCAGTACTTC.

This clonotype was observed many times. The rearrangement joins TRBV4-1 to TRBJ1-4; D unclear. This CDR3 has 15 amino acids. The ends were cut back, 3 bases at V and 4 bases at J, with 12 bases in the middle. CDR1 and CDR2 from the germline V gene are MGHRA and YSYEKL. The CDR3 protein is CASSHKTLLNEKLFF. The CDR3 DNA reads TGCGCCAGCAGCCATAAGACACTCCTTAATGAAAAACTGTTTTTT.